This TCR beta chain comes out of a study of blood T cell repertoires in COVID-19. Study context: The United States, Italy and Spain were the sources of the acute and convalescent COVID-19 samples. Sources were T cells, B-cell-depleted T cells, or PBMCs; the material itself was cDNA or gDNA.

As originally analysed: Reference gene primer amplification in the assay estimated nucleated cell counts. Clones were read by immunoSEQ multiplex PCR, and TCRdb kept only the in-frame ones, dropping some. The DNA was the basis for D and trimming; V, J and clone size are from that table. Of more than 90,000 clones listed, around 90% are singletons. The CDR3 runs 13 residues. The V and J ends lost 5 bases and 4 bases respectively, with 14 bases between them. CDR1 is SQVTM, CDR2 ANQGSEA, per germline. The TCR originated in a human donor in a cohort sampled during active COVID-19. The J gene is TRBJ1-1, the V gene TRBV29-1; no clear D. Material for sequencing was peripheral blood. The CDR3 nucleotides are TGCAGCGTTCATCAGGCAATAAGCACTGAAGCTTTCTTT. It yields the protein CSVHQAISTEAFF. Together with reference TRBV29-1 and TRBJ1-1, the CDR3 gives the full variable domain: SAVISQKPSRDICQRGTSLTIQCQVDSQVTMMFWYRQQPGQSLTLIATANQGSEATYESGFVIDKFPISRPNLTFSTLTVSNMSPEDSSIYLCSVHQAISTEAFFGQGTRLTVV.